The 15 T cell receptor beta chains reported below all come from one sample, sequenced in a study of cytomegalovirus exposure and HLA in healthy donors. The protocol was immunoSEQ multiplex PCR, while the TCRdb copy is restricted to in-frame clones and leaves out a portion. Of about 43,000 clones listed, about 93% are singletons. Sequenced: PBMCs. The source of these receptors is a man aged 18 to 29 in good health and CMV-seronegative.

The V call is TRBV7-2, the J call TRBJ1-4; no reliable D call. Trimming stripped 3 bases from V and 2 bases from J, with 7 bases between. CDR3 length: 14 residues. Germline values: CDR1 SGHTA, CDR2 FQGNSA. The CDR3 loop is CASSFLRTNEKLFF. The CDR3 nucleotides are TGTGCCAGCAGCTTTTTACGGACTAATGAAAAACTGTTTTTT. Full variable domain (missing parts from reference TRBV7-2 and TRBJ1-4): GAGVSQSPSNKVTEKGKDVELRCDPISGHTALYWYRQSLGQGLEFLIYFQGNSAPDKSGLPSDRFSAERTGGSVSTLTIQRTQQEDSAVYLCASSFLRTNEKLFFGSGTQLSVL.

J is TRBJ2-4 and V is TRBV5-1, with TRBD1 as a possible D gene (5 bases). CDR3 length: 14 residues. V was shortened by 4 bases and J by 0 bases, with 8 bases between the two germline ends. Germline-derived CDR1 and CDR2 are SGHRS and YFSETQ. CDR3 residues: CASSATVAKNIQYF. The DNA for the CDR3 is TGCGCCAGCAGCGCGACAGTAGCCAAAAACATTCAGTACTTC.

The chain carries TRBV9 and TRBJ2-3, with 9 bases lining up with TRBD1. Germline assignment: CDR1 SGDLS and CDR2 YYNGEE. CDR3 size: 16 residues. Germline trimming cut 0 bases from V and 1 base from J; bases unmatched to any gene: 3. Here the CDR3 reads CASSVGGDRGTDTQYF. CDR3 nucleotide sequence: TGTGCCAGCAGCGTAGGGGGGGACAGGGGCACAGATACGCAGTATTTT.

The DNA of the CDR3 is TGCGCCAGCGCGACTAGCGGGAGGGCCGGGGAGCTGTTTTTT. This encodes CASATSGRAGELFF. This chain joins TRBV5-1 and TRBJ2-2, with 14 bases lining up with TRBD2. Germline V gives CDR1 SGHRS, CDR2 YFSETQ. The V gene end was trimmed by 7 bases and the J gene end by 6 bases; junction bases not matched to a gene: 2. The CDR3 runs 14 residues.

This sequence joins TRBV28 and TRBJ2-3, with D tentatively TRBD2 (6 bases). The CDR3 loop spans 15 amino acids. The ends were cut back, 3 bases at V and 0 bases at J, with 10 bases in the middle. In germline, CDR1 is MDHEN, CDR2 SYDVKM. The CDR3 DNA follows: TGTGCCAGCAGTTTGTCGGGGACTAGCACAGATACGCAGTATTTT. Translating gives CASSLSGTSTDTQYF.

In this sample, this clone turned up once. The V and J genes are TRBV19 and TRBJ1-3, with D possibly being TRBD1 (5 bases). V dropped 6 bases and J dropped 0 bases, with 9 bases sitting between them. Germline lookup yields CDR1 LNHDA and CDR2 SQIVND (reference sequence). The CDR3 runs to 14 residues. This CDR3 reads CASRTTASGNTIYF. CDR3 nucleotide sequence: TGTGCCAGTAGAACGACAGCCTCTGGAAACACCATATATTTT.

The chain joins TRBV19 to TRBJ2-7, with a possible D match to TRBD2 (5 bases). Trimming removed 1 base from V and 0 bases from J, with 10 bases in between. Germline V gene data show CDR1 as LNHDA and CDR2 as SQIVND (reference sequence). The CDR3 contains 15 residues. The CDR3: CASSIGGSDSYEQYF. Here the CDR3 DNA reads TGTGCCAGTAGTATAGGAGGGTCAGACTCCTACGAGCAGTACTTC.

This chain links TRBV9 with TRBJ2-2, with 8 bases identical to TRBD2. CDR1 and CDR2 (germline): SGDLS, YYNGEE. The V segment lost 4 bases and the J segment 4 bases; nucleotides outside the gene matches: 9. This CDR3 region has 16 residues. The CDR3 nucleotides read TGTGCCAGCAGCCCCCCTAGCGGGCGCGGCACCGGGGAGCTGTTTTTT. Its protein is CASSPPSGRGTGELFF.

This clone was recorded only once. The CDR3 bases are TGCGCCAGCAGCTCCACCGGGGACACTAGTACCTACGAGCAGTACTTC. The encoded protein is CASSSTGDTSTYEQYF. The V gene is TRBV4-1, the J gene TRBJ2-7; possibly TRBD1 for D (6 bases). The germline V gene encodes CDR1 MGHRA and CDR2 YSYEKL. The CDR3 has 16 residues. The V end was cut by 5 bases, the J end by 2 bases, with 19 bases between.

The V and J genes are TRBV18 and TRBJ1-2; D may be TRBD1 (5 bases). The CDR3 is 12 residues long. Germline assignment: CDR1 KGHSH and CDR2 LQKENI. The germline V and J ends were trimmed by 5 bases and 5 bases, with 9 bases remaining between them. The CDR3 protein is CASSMTVYGYTF. As DNA, the CDR3 is TGTGCCAGCTCAATGACAGTGTATGGCTACACCTTC.

This chain connects TRBV5-1 to TRBJ2-7; the match to TRBD1 covers 9 bases. Germline CDR1 is SGHRS and CDR2 is YFSETQ. V lost 4 bases and J lost 1; bases outside the gene matches: 12. There are 17 residues in the CDR3. The CDR3 nucleotides read TGCGCCAGCAGCGGTGATTACGGGACAGGGAGATCCTACGAGCAGTACTTC. This codes for CASSGDYGTGRSYEQYF.

The J gene is TRBJ1-2, the V gene TRBV28; maybe TRBD1 (6 bases). Germline CDR1 MDHEN, CDR2 SYDVKM. The V end lost 5 bases, the J end lost 4 bases, and 20 bases lay between the germline ends. The CDR3 sequence is 16 residues long. The chain's CDR3 is CASSTPLNARGYGYTF. CDR3 coding DNA: TGTGCCAGCAGTACTCCCCTTAACGCCAGGGGCTATGGCTACACCTTC.

The V gene is TRBV6-1, the J gene TRBJ2-7; perhaps TRBD1 as D (6 bases). Trimming pared 2 bases from V and 1 base from J, leaving 6 bases between. CDR1 and CDR2 (germline): MNHNS, SASEGT. This CDR3 spans 13 amino acids. The CDR3 protein is CASSETGSYEQYF. CDR3 coding DNA: TGTGCCAGCAGTGAAACAGGGTCCTACGAGCAGTACTTC.

The chain carries TRBV27 and TRBJ1-2; a possible D gene is TRBD1 (6 bases). The germline V gene has CDR1 MNHEY and CDR2 SMNVEV (reference sequence). This CDR3 contains 13 residues. Trimming pared 5 bases from V and 7 bases from J, leaving 14 bases between. Written as DNA, the CDR3 is TGTGCCAGCAGTACGGGGGGCCGCATTGGCTACACCTTC. Residues: CASSTGGRIGYTF.

This chain connects TRBV27 to TRBJ1-1, with 9 bases matching TRBD1. This CDR3 contains 18 residues. With 4 bases clipped from V and 4 bases from J, the junction kept 16 bases outside the gene matches. CDR1 is MNHEY and CDR2 is SMNVEV in the germline V gene (reference sequence). The CDR3 loop is CASSSFPGQGFGGTEAFF. CDR3 sequence (DNA): TGTGCCAGCAGTTCCTTCCCGGGACAGGGTTTCGGTGGCACTGAAGCTTTCTTT.